One sample yielded the 28 T cell receptor beta chains listed below, sequenced in a study of T cells of healthy individuals. Using its own MiXCR run on the 5' RACE reads, TCRdb lists one record per CDR3 protein. The sample has 90,000 to 100,000 distinct CDR3 sequences, 17% seen once; the top ten hold around 6.5%. These receptor sequences come from a human donor in good health.

This clonotype was counted between two and nine times. The rearrangement joins TRBV28 to TRBJ2-2; unclear D gene. The CDR3 is made up of 16 amino acids. Trimming removed 6 bases at V and 0 bases at J, with 14 bases between. CDR1 and CDR2 from the germline V gene are MDHEN and SYDVKM. This CDR3 reads CASRFSSSANTGELFF. Here the CDR3 DNA reads TGTGCCAGCAGGTTCTCTTCCAGCGCGAACACCGGGGAGCTGTTTTTT. Complete variable domain (other parts from reference TRBV28 and TRBJ2-2): DVKVTQSSRYLVKRTGEKVFLECVQDMDHENMFWYRQDPGLGLRLIYFSYDVKMKEKGDIPEGYSVSREKKERFSLILESASTNQTSMYLCASRFSSSANTGELFFGEGSRLTVL.

This sequence joins TRBV12-3 or TRBV12-4 and TRBJ1-3, with D unresolved. V lost 5 bases to trimming and J lost 3 bases, with 17 bases between them. The length of the CDR3 is 16 residues. As DNA, the CDR3 is TGTGCCAGCAGTCCCCGACGGGCCGTAGATGGAAACACCATATATTTT. Protein sequence: CASSPRRAVDGNTIYF.

This clonotype was seen at least ten times. V is TRBV29-1 and J is TRBJ2-6, with no clear D. V was pared by 4 bases and J by 0 bases, with 7 bases between. Germline assignment: CDR1 SQVTM and CDR2 ANQGSEA. The CDR3 length is 14 residues. The CDR3: CSVARSSGANVLTF. The CDR3 coding sequence is TGCAGCGTTGCCAGGTCCTCTGGGGCCAACGTCCTGACTTTC.

This clonotype was observed a handful of times. This chain connects TRBV20-1 to TRBJ2-5, with 14 bases aligning to TRBD2. Germline trimming cut 6 bases from V and 5 bases from J; bases unmatched to any gene: 11. Looked up from germline, CDR1 is DFQATT and CDR2 is SNEGSKA (reference sequence). This CDR3 has 16 amino acids. CDR3 amino acids: CSAKQGLAGGRETQYF. DNA of the CDR3: TGCAGTGCCAAACAAGGACTAGCGGGAGGAAGGGAGACCCAGTACTTC.

This clonotype was observed many times. This sequence joins TRBV12-3 or TRBV12-4 and TRBJ1-1, with D perhaps matching TRBD1 (5 bases). The CDR3 consists of 13 residues. V was clipped by 8 bases and J by 5 bases, with 15 bases between them. CDR3 DNA sequence: TGTGCCAGCCTGGGGGGTGAGAGTACTGAAGCTTTCTTT. Protein sequence: CASLGGESTEAFF.

The chain uses TRBV4-1 and TRBJ2-2, with 7 nucleotides matching TRBD1. Trimming removed 0 bases from V and 6 bases from J; junction bases left unmatched: 7. This CDR3 has 16 residues. Germline CDR1 and CDR2: MGHRA and YSYEKL. CDR3 in amino acids: CASSQEFPTGPGELFF. The DNA of the CDR3 is TGCGCCAGCAGCCAAGAGTTCCCGACAGGGCCCGGGGAGCTGTTTTTT.

This clonotype was seen ten or more times. This chain's CDR3 is CASSQGVGDSSYEQYF. The CDR3 DNA reads TGTGCCAGCAGCCAAGGAGTAGGTGACAGCTCCTACGAGCAGTACTTC. The gene calls are TRBV3-1 and TRBJ2-7; possibly TRBD1 for D (5 bases). Trimming stripped 1 base from V and 0 bases from J, with 13 bases between. This CDR3 has 16 residues. CDR1 is LGHDT and CDR2 is YNNKEL in the germline V gene (reference sequence).

CDR3 sequence reads: CASRPIPLVSSYNEQFF. The CDR3, as DNA: TGTGCCAGCAGACCAATCCCCTTAGTGAGCTCCTACAATGAGCAGTTCTTC. The V gene is TRBV7-7, the J gene TRBJ2-1; D gene unclear. With 6 bases removed from V and 0 bases from J, the gap between germline ends came to 18 bases. The CDR3 has 17 residues. CDR1 and CDR2 (germline): SSHAT, FNYEAQ (reference sequence).

Here the CDR3 reads CSALLSNQPQHF. The CDR3 nucleotides are TGCAGTGCTCTTCTTAGCAATCAGCCCCAGCATTTT. The rearrangement uses TRBV20-1 and TRBJ1-5; D is ambiguous. This CDR3 comprises 12 residues. Trimming took 5 bases from V and 0 from J, leaving 5 bases between them. Germline V CDR1 and CDR2: DFQATT, SNEGSKA (reference sequence).

This clonotype was observed a handful of times. The gene calls are TRBV20-1 and TRBJ1-5; the match to TRBD1 covers 8 bases. The CDR3 covers 13 residues. Germline V gene data show CDR1 as DFQATT and CDR2 as SNEGSKA (reference sequence). V lost 6 bases, J lost 4 bases, and 5 bases stayed unmatched. The CDR3 nucleotides are TGCAGTGCCTACAGGGGGGCGAATCAGCCCCAGCATTTT. Amino acids: CSAYRGANQPQHF.

The chain has TRBV12-3 or TRBV12-4 and TRBJ2-1, with a tentative D call TRBD1 (6 bases). The CDR3 loop spans 15 amino acids. V was cut by 6 bases and J by 0 bases, with 12 bases left in between. The CDR3 here is CASRATGRSYNEQFF. Here the CDR3 DNA reads TGTGCCAGCAGGGCGACAGGACGCTCCTACAATGAGCAGTTCTTC.

In its sample, this clonotype was seen a few times. The CDR3 DNA sequence: TGTGCCAGCAGCCAAGATGCAGCAAACATTCAGTACTTC. Encoded protein: CASSQDAANIQYF. The chain has TRBV14 and TRBJ2-4; D call uncertain. Trimming removed 0 bases at V and 6 bases at J, with 6 bases between. The length of the CDR3 is 13 residues. Germline-derived CDR1 and CDR2 are SGHDN and FVKESK.

In this sample, this clonotype turned up many times. V usage is TRBV20-1 and J usage is TRBJ1-2; the D gene is possibly TRBD1 (6 bases). CDR1 and CDR2 from the germline V gene are DFQATT and SNEGSKA (reference sequence). This CDR3 is built from 11 residues. V lost 3 bases to trimming and J lost 10 bases, with 12 bases between them. The CDR3 coding sequence is TGCAGTGCTAGGGAACGGGGGCCCTACACCTTC. As protein: CSARERGPYTF.

V usage is TRBV2 and J usage is TRBJ2-2; 10 bases are shared with TRBD2. The CDR3 runs 18 residues. Germline lookup yields CDR1 SNHLY and CDR2 FYNNEI. The V gene end was trimmed by 11 bases and the J gene end by 5 bases; junction bases not matched to a gene: 20. CDR3 sequence reads: CASQGEALAGLGTGELFF. The CDR3 DNA reads as TGTGCCTCACAAGGGGAGGCACTAGCGGGATTGGGGACCGGGGAGCTGTTTTTT.

This clonotype has only a few counts. The chain combines TRBV3-1 with TRBJ1-2, with TRBD1 as a possible D gene (6 bases). The CDR3 length is 14 residues. From germline, CDR1 is LGHDT and CDR2 YNNKEL (reference sequence). Trimming left V 0 bases short and J 4 bases short, with 9 bases between. CDR3 nucleotides: TGTGCCAGCAGCCAAGAGAACAGGGCCTATGGCTACACCTTC. It yields the protein CASSQENRAYGYTF.

This clonotype has more than one count but fewer than ten. This chain links TRBV7-8 with TRBJ1-1; D is undetermined. The V gene lost 8 bases and the J gene lost 1 base, with 5 bases spanning the gap. Germline V CDR1 and CDR2: SGHVS, FQNEAQ. The length of the CDR3 is 11 residues. CDR3 sequence reads: CASRANTEAFF. The DNA of the CDR3 is TGTGCCAGCCGCGCGAACACTGAAGCTTTCTTT.

This clonotype was detected once. The chain combines TRBV7-2 with TRBJ2-7; D is possibly TRBD1 (6 bases). CDR1 and CDR2 (germline): SGHTA, FQGNSA. The CDR3 covers 16 residues. V lost 5 bases and J lost 6, with 23 bases in between. The CDR3 is CASSLLKGQAGSEQYF. CDR3 DNA sequence: TGTGCCAGCAGCCTATTAAAGGGACAAGCAGGATCCGAGCAGTACTTC.

This clonotype was found a few times. DNA of the CDR3: TGTGCCAGCAGCTTGGACCCCTTAGAGACCCAGTACTTC. The encoded protein is CASSLDPLETQYF. J is TRBJ2-5 and V is TRBV5-5; D call uncertain. CDR1 SGHKS and CDR2 YYEKEE come from the germline V gene (reference sequence). The CDR3 is 13 amino acids. V lost 0 bases, J lost 4 bases, and 7 bases lay in between.

CDR3 in DNA: TGTGCCAGCAGAGAGGGAGACCCCACCTACGAGCAGTACTTC. Amino acid sequence: CASREGDPTYEQYF. The chain combines TRBV28 with TRBJ2-7, with a weak D call TRBD2 (5 bases). This CDR3 region has 14 residues. V was trimmed by 6 bases and J by 2 bases, leaving 14 bases between them. Germline V gene sequence: CDR1 MDHEN, CDR2 SYDVKM.

The chain links TRBV6-2 or TRBV6-3 to TRBJ2-5, with a weak D call TRBD2 (5 bases). The V end was cut by 2 bases, the J end by 2 bases, with 27 bases between. The CDR3 has 20 amino acids. Germline lookup yields CDR1 MNHEY and CDR2 SVGEGT. Here the CDR3 DNA reads TGTGCCAGCAGTTACGGGCTAGCAGTACCCGGTACCCAACCGCAAGAGACCCAGTACTTC. It codes for CASSYGLAVPGTQPQETQYF.

This clonotype has just a few counts. The J gene is TRBJ1-5, the V gene TRBV29-1; a possible D gene is TRBD1 (5 bases). CDR3 length equals 13 residues. Germline lookup yields CDR1 SQVTM and CDR2 ANQGSEA. Trimming stripped 4 bases from V and 1 base from J, with 8 bases between. As DNA, the CDR3 is TGCAGCGTTGGCGGGGCGAGCAATCAGCCCCAGCATTTT. It yields the protein CSVGGASNQPQHF.

V gene TRBV12-3 or TRBV12-4 combines with J gene TRBJ1-5, with 7 bases aligning to TRBD1. The CDR3 consists of 13 residues. J was trimmed by 5 bases and V by 5 bases; bases with no gene match: 3. The CDR3 sequence: CASSDRDHQPQHF. The CDR3 region has the DNA TGTGCCAGCAGTGACAGGGACCATCAGCCCCAGCATTTT.

This clonotype was picked up many times. The chain is built from TRBV2 and TRBJ2-5; TRBD2 matches at 13 bases. Trimming removed 5 bases from V and 4 bases from J; junction bases left unmatched: 4. The CDR3 runs to 15 residues. Germline CDR1 reads SNHLY; CDR2 reads FYNNEI. For the CDR3, the DNA is TGTGCCAGCAGTTCGACTAGCGGGGGGCGAGAGACCCAGTACTTC. Translated, it gives CASSSTSGGRETQYF.

The V call is TRBV7-3, the J call TRBJ2-4; D gene unclear. V was pared by 4 bases and J by 7 bases, with 17 bases between. The germline V gene encodes CDR1 SGHTA and CDR2 FQGTGA. The CDR3 spans 15 residues. DNA for the CDR3: TGTGCCAGCAGCTCCCAGGCAGGCGGACGGAACATTCAGTACTTC. Encoded protein: CASSSQAGGRNIQYF.

Many counts were recorded for this clonotype. This chain connects TRBV28 to TRBJ1-1; a weak D match, TRBD1 (5 bases). Germline CDR1 MDHEN, CDR2 SYDVKM. There are 12 residues in the CDR3. V gave up 3 bases and J gave up 11 bases, with 13 bases separating them. The CDR3 coding sequence is TGTGCCAGCAGTTTGGGACCGCAGTATGCTTTCTTT. Translated, it gives CASSLGPQYAFF.

This clonotype showed up just a few times. This chain joins TRBV21-1 and TRBJ2-1; the table gives TRBD2 as D, unverified against the DNA. TRBV21-1 is labeled a pseudogene. This CDR3 comprises 15 residues. The CDR3 nucleotides read TGTGCCAGCAGCAAAGAAGGGTGTAGCGATTGTGAGCAGTTCTTC. Its translation: CASSKEGCSDCEQFF.

J is TRBJ2-5 and V is TRBV28; D might be TRBD2 (7 bases). With 4 bases removed from V and 5 bases from J, the gap between germline ends came to 17 bases. The CDR3 contains 15 residues. Per germline, CDR1 MDHEN and CDR2 SYDVKM. This chain's CDR3 is CASSSLSGGAETQYF. The CDR3 nucleotides read TGTGCCAGCAGTTCTCTAAGTGGGGGGGCGGAGACCCAGTACTTC.

This sequence joins TRBV20-1 and TRBJ2-7; the match to TRBD1 covers 8 bases. Trimming took 5 bases from V and 5 from J; bases not matched to a gene: 8. The CDR3 sequence is 13 residues long. CDR1 DFQATT and CDR2 SNEGSKA come from the germline V gene (reference sequence). The DNA of the CDR3 is TGCAGTGCTGCCCATGACAGGGGCGACGAGCAGTACTTC. It yields the protein CSAAHDRGDEQYF.